A selection of T cell receptor beta chains follows, all from one sample in a study of shared T cell receptors in the human thymus. Assay used: immunoSEQ multiplex PCR; TCRdb lists only in-frame clones, some missing. The sample carries hundreds of thousands of clones, 85% to 90% recorded once. The same sample was also studied in work on human thymus T cells.

What was sequenced was thymocytes. All receptors derive from a boy in the first two years of life with a congenital heart defect. CDR3s include the opening cysteine and the closing phenylalanine or tryptophan. D genes are given only for firm matches. Clone size appears in some rows only: once, few, many, or a class for an expanded clone.

TRBD1,TRBJ2-3,.,TRBV5-1,TGCGCCAGCAGCTTTGGACAGGGAGTTACAGATACGCAGTATTTT,CASSFGQGVTDTQYF
.,TRBJ2-7,once,TRBV25-1,TGTGCCAGCAGTAGCCCTCTCCCCTACGAGCAGTACTTC,CASSSPLPYEQYF
.,TRBJ2-5,.,TRBV19,TGTGCCAGTAGTATAGGGGCCACTTACCAAGAGACCCAGTACTTC,CASSIGATYQETQYF
.,TRBJ1-1,.,TRBV30,TGTGCCTGGATGAGTAAAACGCAGGGGTTGGTTGAAGCTTTCTTT,CAWMSKTQGLVEAFF
TRBD2,TRBJ2-5,.,TRBV6-4,TGTGCCAGCAGTGACTCGAGGCATGCGGGAGTAAAGTACTTC,CASSDSRHAGVKYF
TRBD2,TRBJ2-1,.,TRBV29-1,TGCAGCGTTCTGACTAGCGGCCCCTACAATGAGCAGTTCTTC,CSVLTSGPYNEQFF
TRBD1,TRBJ1-1,.,TRBV5-1,TGCGCCAGCCGAGTCTCAAAATGGACAGGGGAGGACACTGAAGCTTTCTTT,CASRVSKWTGEDTEAFF
.,TRBJ1-1,once,TRBV18,TGTGCCAGCTCACTGGACAGCACTGAAGCTTTCTTT,CASSLDSTEAFF
.,TRBJ1-4,.,TRBV6-5,TGTGCCAGCATCAGCGCCCGCCTTAATGAAAAACTGTTTTTT,CASISARLNEKLFF
TRBD2,TRBJ2-1,.,TRBV5-1,TGCGCCAGCAGCTTGGCCACCGGGACTATTCCGGCGGAGCAGTTCTTC,CASSLATGTIPAEQFF
.,TRBJ1-5,.,TRBV23-1,TGCGCCAGCAGTCTGACAGCCCAAGAGCCCCAGCATTTT,CASSLTAQEPQHF
.,TRBJ2-2,.,TRBV9,TGTGCCAGCAGCCCGGGAAGGAACACCGGGGAGCTGTTTTTT,CASSPGRNTGELFF
TRBD1,TRBJ2-7,.,TRBV6-5,TGTGCCAGCCAGGCGGACAGGGGCGCCTCCTACGAGCAGTACTTC,CASQADRGASYEQYF
.,TRBJ2-2,.,TRBV12-5,TGTGCTAGTGGTTTCAGGTATGGGACCGGGGAGCTGTTTTTT,CASGFRYGTGELFF
.,TRBJ2-7,.,TRBV4-2,TGTGCCAGCAGCCAATGGTGGACGGACTCTTACGAGCAGTACTTC,CASSQWWTDSYEQYF
TRBD2,TRBJ2-7,.,TRBV5-6,TGTGCCAGCAGCTCCCGGGGGGAGCTCAACTACGAGCAGTACTTC,CASSSRGELNYEQYF
.,TRBJ1-4,.,TRBV2,TGTGCCAGCAGCCCTAGACAGTCGACTAATGAAAAACTGTTTTTT,CASSPRQSTNEKLFF
.,TRBJ2-5,once,TRBV10-3,TGTGCCATCAGTGAGTCGAGGGTCCCGGCAGAGACCCAGTACTTC,CAISESRVPAETQYF
.,TRBJ2-5,.,TRBV14,TGTGCCAGCAGCCAAGTACGGGGAGGACAAGAGACCCAGTACTTC,CASSQVRGGQETQYF
TRBD2,TRBJ2-3,.,TRBV7-2,TGTGCCAGCGGCTACGGGACTAGCGTTAGGTGGTCAGGTTTAGATACGCAGTATTTT,CASGYGTSVRWSGLDTQYF
.,TRBJ2-7,.,TRBV7-6,TGTGCCAGCAGCCGTGGTACAGGGTGCTACGAGCAGTACTTC,CASSRGTGCYEQYF
TRBD2,TRBJ2-7,.,TRBV18,TGTGCCAGCTCACCAAGGGGCGGGAGGAACTCCTACGAGCAGTACTTC,CASSPRGGRNSYEQYF
TRBD2,TRBJ2-1,.,TRBV5-4,TGTGCCAGCGGGGGACTAGCTTTCAATGAGCAGTTCTTC,CASGGLAFNEQFF
.,TRBJ2-6,.,TRBV5-1,TGCGCCAGCAGCCCATTACAGCCTACTTCTGAGGGGGCCAACGTCCTGACTTTC,CASSPLQPTSEGANVLTF
.,TRBJ2-7,.,TRBV4-3,TGCGCCAGCAGCCAAGCGGGAGAGGACTACGAGCAGTACTTC,CASSQAGEDYEQYF
.,TRBJ2-4,.,TRBV27,TGTGCCAGCAGTTTAAATGTGGCAATAGCCAAAAACATTCAGTACTTC,CASSLNVAIAKNIQYF
.,TRBJ2-5,.,TRBV21-1,TGTGCCAGCAGCAAAGGAGCTACAGGCTCTCAAGAGACCCAGTACTTC,CASSKGATGSQETQYF
.,TRBJ2-5,.,TRBV2,TGTGCCAGCAGGTGGGAGGAAGAGACCCAGTACTTC,CASRWEEETQYF
TRBD2,TRBJ2-3,.,TRBV4-1,TGCGCCAGCAGCCAAGATATTCCACGGCGGCTAGCGGGGCCCACAGATACGCAGTATTTT,CASSQDIPRRLAGPTDTQYF
.,TRBJ1-2,.,TRBV4-2,TGTGCCAGCAGCCAAGACCTAAAAGTCTATGGCTACACCTTC,CASSQDLKVYGYTF
TRBD2,TRBJ2-2,.,TRBV10-2,TGCGCCAGCACCGGGAGGGCCCGTTTGAACACCGGGGAGCTGTTTTTT,CASTGRARLNTGELFF
.,TRBJ1-3,few,TRBV30,TGTGCCTGGAGGTTACAGGGCTCTGGAAACACCATATATTTT,CAWRLQGSGNTIYF